Included here is one TCR beta chain sequence, with context. Its antigen is currently unknown. This sample was included in a study of post-analysis software for immune sequencing data. Across the whole study: Disease trajectories encompassed relapsing-remitting, secondary progressive and progressive-relapsing multiple sclerosis. Study findings and constraints: Normalized Chao1 diversity in multiple sclerosis patients fell significantly below that of controls. TRBV segments more frequent in patients than in controls numbered roughly 5 and included TRBV5-6, TRBV5-1 and TRBV20-1. Samples from a shared batch, those prepared together, strongly co-clustered by F measure.

Unique molecular identifiers had been added to the TCR beta cDNA libraries. Input amounts of roughly 0.9 to 10 million T cells were used. These gave approximately 500,000 cDNA molecules, so each molecule approximated one T cell. TCRdb re-derived calls from the PCR reads in MiXCR, one entry per CDR3 protein. Found here are approximately 350,000 distinct CDR3 sequences, around a third of them singletons; the top ten hold 13%. Trimming cost V 3 bases and J 1 base; bases outside gene matches: 2. The CDR3 totals 15 residues. The chain uses TRBV12-3 or TRBV12-4 and TRBJ2-3, with 9 bases that match TRBD2. What was sequenced was blood. The sequence was obtained from a girl aged 5 to 17 with multiple sclerosis. The CDR3 spells CASSFQRGGTDTQYF. As DNA, the CDR3 is TGTGCCAGCAGTTTCCAGCGGGGGGGCACAGATACGCAGTATTTT.